The 26 T cell receptor beta chains below were found in one sample sequenced in a study of blood T cell repertoires in COVID-19. Data came from immunoSEQ multiplex PCR; TCRdb stores just in-frame clones and leaves some out. Among 250,000 to 350,000 clones listed, around nine tenths were seen once. The material sequenced was peripheral blood. The receptors originated from a woman in her sixties or seventies with acute or convalescent COVID-19.

The chain uses TRBV18 and TRBJ1-4; D unresolved. Deletions cut 8 bases from V and 4 bases from J, with 14 bases between. Germline CDR1 and CDR2: KGHSH and LQKENI. The CDR3 is 14 residues long. CDR3 amino acids: CASQKEGLNEKLFF. CDR3 coding DNA: TGTGCCAGCCAAAAGGAGGGCCTTAATGAAAAACTGTTTTTT.

This clone was picked up a small number of times. J is TRBJ2-1 and V is TRBV21-1; TRBD2 is taken as the D call from the table, unchecked against the DNA. TRBV21-1 is reported as a pseudogene. This CDR3 has 18 amino acids. The CDR3: CASSSLAGGTSSYNEQFF. The CDR3 DNA follows: TGTGCCAGCAGCTCACTAGCGGGAGGGACTAGCTCCTACAATGAGCAGTTCTTC.

The CDR3 region is CASSIQGRDTGELFF. The CDR3 nucleotides are TGTGCCAGCTCGATACAGGGTCGCGACACCGGGGAGCTGTTTTTT. V gene TRBV5-4 combines with J gene TRBJ2-2; D is perhaps TRBD1 (6 bases). Trimming left V 7 bases short and J 3 bases short, with 16 bases between. This CDR3 is 15 amino acids long. Germline V lookup: CDR1 SGHNT, CDR2 YYREEE (reference sequence).

The V gene is TRBV7-2, the J gene TRBJ1-5; 7 bases match TRBD1. The CDR3 runs to 14 residues. Trimming cost V 1 base and J 7 bases; bases outside gene matches: 4. Germline CDR1 is SGHTA and CDR2 is FQGNSA. CDR3 in amino acids: CASSLDRGGQPQHF. The CDR3 DNA follows: TGTGCCAGCAGCTTAGACAGGGGCGGCCAGCCCCAGCATTTT.

The chain combines TRBV3-1 (or the pseudogene TRBV3-2) with TRBJ2-5; D is undetermined. The CDR3 has 12 amino acids. The germline gives CDR1 LGHDT, CDR2 YNNKEL (reference sequence). Trimming cost V 3 bases and J 5 bases, with 7 bases left between them. The CDR3 DNA is TGTGCCAGCAGCCAGCTGGAGGAGACCCAGTACTTC. Protein: CASSQLEETQYF.

V and J are TRBV15 and TRBJ1-4, with D uncertain. CDR1 LNHNV and CDR2 YYDKDF come from the germline V gene (reference sequence). The V gene lost 1 base and the J gene lost 0 bases, with 6 bases spanning the gap. This CDR3 is 15 amino acids long. In DNA form, the CDR3 reads TGTGCCACCAGCAGAGGCGGTGCAACTAATGAAAAACTGTTTTTT. It yields the protein CATSRGGATNEKLFF.

The sample holds one count of this clone. The rearrangement links TRBV3-1 (or the pseudogene TRBV3-2) to TRBJ2-2; TRBD2 might be the D (5 bases). From germline, CDR1 is LGHDT and CDR2 YNNKEL (reference sequence). V lost 1 base to trimming and J lost 1 base, with 10 bases between them. The CDR3 contains 16 residues. The CDR3 region has the DNA TGTGCCAGCAGCCAAGGCACGGGAAAGAACACCGGGGAGCTGTTTTTT. Translation gives CASSQGTGKNTGELFF.

This chain uses TRBV7-3 with TRBJ1-1; perhaps TRBD1 as D (6 bases). V shed 5 bases and J shed 6 bases, with 19 bases lying between them. The CDR3 consists of 15 residues. Germline-derived CDR1 and CDR2 are SGHTA and FQGTGA. The CDR3 coding sequence is TGTGCCAGCAGCCCCAGCCCGGGGGGCGCCTCTGAAGCTTTCTTT. Translation: CASSPSPGGASEAFF.

The chain uses TRBV5-5 and TRBJ2-7, with 12 bases matching TRBD2. V shed 4 bases, J shed 3 bases, and the junction held 8 bases outside the gene matches. The CDR3 totals 16 residues. From germline, CDR1 is SGHKS and CDR2 YYEKEE (reference sequence). The CDR3 region is CASSITLAGGFYEQYF. The CDR3 coding sequence is TGTGCCAGCAGCATCACACTAGCGGGGGGATTCTACGAGCAGTACTTC.

The chain carries TRBV5-1 and TRBJ1-1; 11 bases align to TRBD1. Germline V CDR1 and CDR2: SGHRS, YFSETQ. The junction had 6 bases not matched to a gene; V was cut back by 4 bases and J by 4 bases. The CDR3 covers 15 residues. The CDR3 nucleotides are TGCGCCAGCAGCCCCGGACAGGGGGCAATCACTGAAGCTTTCTTT. As protein: CASSPGQGAITEAFF. Filled out from reference TRBV5-1 and TRBJ1-1, the complete variable domain reads KAGVTQTPRYLIKTRGQQVTLSCSPISGHRSVSWYQQTPGQGLQFLFEYFSETQRNKGNFPGRFSGRQFSNSRSEMNVSTLELGDSALYLCASSPGQGAITEAFFGQGTRLTVV.

The chain links TRBV9 to TRBJ2-3, with TRBD1 matching over 8 bases. CDR1 and CDR2 from the germline V gene are SGDLS and YYNGEE. The CDR3 spans 14 residues. Trimming removed 4 bases from V and 2 bases from J; junction bases left unmatched: 3. The CDR3 nucleotides read TGTGCCAGCAGCAGACAGGGGCTCACAGATACGCAGTATTTT. It encodes CASSRQGLTDTQYF.

The chain links TRBV7-2 to TRBJ1-5, with 9 bases identical to TRBD1. Germline values: CDR1 SGHTA, CDR2 FQGNSA. The CDR3 runs to 16 residues. The ends lost 5 bases at V and 6 bases at J; junction bases unmatched: 11. CDR3 amino acids: CASSTWGQGDGQPQHF. The CDR3 DNA sequence: TGTGCCAGCAGCACCTGGGGACAGGGTGACGGTCAGCCCCAGCATTTT.

CDR3 in DNA: TGTGCCAGCAGCCAAGTGGGGGGAGGGCGGAGTGATACGCAGTATTTT. It codes for CASSQVGGGRSDTQYF. This sequence joins TRBV4-2 and TRBJ2-3, with TRBD2 matching 7 bases. This CDR3 is built from 16 residues. After removal of 1 base from V and 6 bases from J, the junction contained 10 bases not matched to a gene. Germline V gene sequence: CDR1 LGHNA, CDR2 YNFKEQ.

The chain joins TRBV11-3 to TRBJ2-3, with 8 positions matching TRBD2. This CDR3 is 16 amino acids long. Germline lookup yields CDR1 SGHNT and CDR2 YENEEA. The V and J ends lost 1 base and 0 bases, in that order; junction bases with no gene match: 3. Written as DNA, the CDR3 is TGTGCCAGCAGCTTAGTAGCGGGACCTAGCACAGATACGCAGTATTTT. This gives the protein CASSLVAGPSTDTQYF. The full variable domain, with the rest looked up from reference TRBV11-3 and TRBJ2-3, is EAGVVQSPRYKIIEKKQPVAFWCNPISGHNTLYWYLQNLGQGPELLIRYENEEAVDDSQLPKDRFSAERLKGVDSTLKIQPAELGDSAVYLCASSLVAGPSTDTQYFGPGTRLTVL.

The chain combines TRBV7-2 with TRBJ2-1; 9 nucleotides line up with TRBD1. CDR1 is SGHTA, CDR2 FQGNSA, per germline. Losses at the gene ends were 5 bases for V and 4 bases for J; bases not matched to a gene: 6. The CDR3 loop spans 15 amino acids. The CDR3 region has the DNA TGTGCCAGCAGCCTACCGGGGACAGGGTACAATGAGCAGTTCTTC. It yields the protein CASSLPGTGYNEQFF.

The chain recombines TRBV30 with TRBJ1-1; D perhaps matches TRBD1 (5 bases). Trimming took 5 bases from V and 1 from J, leaving 11 bases between them. The CDR3 is 13 residues long. Germline-derived CDR1 and CDR2 are GTSNPN and SVGIG (reference sequence). The CDR3 region is CAWARQRNTEAFF. In DNA, the CDR3 is TGTGCCTGGGCTCGACAGAGGAACACTGAAGCTTTCTTT.

This chain uses TRBV4-1 with TRBJ2-5, with 14 bases that match TRBD2. After removal of 3 bases from V and 2 bases from J, the junction contained 11 bases not matched to a gene. The CDR3 totals 19 residues. Germline CDR1 and CDR2: MGHRA and YSYEKL. The CDR3 protein is CASSQYVGLAGVGQETQYF. The DNA of the CDR3 is TGCGCCAGCAGCCAGTACGTGGGACTAGCGGGAGTAGGGCAAGAGACCCAGTACTTC.

This clone is a singleton in its sample. The V gene is TRBV7-6, the J gene TRBJ1-6; possible D gene TRBD1, 6 bases. CDR3 size: 15 residues. V lost 1 base to trimming and J lost 9 bases, with 13 bases between them. Germline CDR1 reads SGHVS; CDR2 reads FNYEAQ. CDR3 sequence (DNA): TGTGCCAGCAGCTTAGGGCAGGGGAGCGGTTCACCCCTCCACTTT. Its protein product is CASSLGQGSGSPLHF.

The chain couples TRBV11-2 to TRBJ2-1; D is possibly TRBD2 (7 bases). Germline values: CDR1 SGHAT, CDR2 FQNNGV. The CDR3 consists of 16 residues. The V end was cut by 6 bases, the J end by 0 bases, with 15 bases between. CDR3 region: CASRSSGQSSYNEQFF. CDR3 coding DNA: TGTGCCAGCAGGTCTAGCGGACAGAGCTCCTACAATGAGCAGTTCTTC. The variable domain in full, completed from reference TRBV11-2 and TRBJ2-1, reads EAGVAQSPRYKIIEKRQSVAFWCNPISGHATLYWYQQILGQGPKLLIQFQNNGVVDDSQLPKDRFSAERLKGVDSTLKIQPAKLEDSAVYLCASRSSGQSSYNEQFFGPGTRLTVL.

The chain uses TRBV15 and TRBJ1-2; TRBD1 matches at 11 bases. The CDR3 has 16 residues. Trimming removed 3 bases from V and 4 bases from J; junction bases left unmatched: 7. Germline lookup yields CDR1 LNHNV and CDR2 YYDKDF (reference sequence). The CDR3 is CATSRATGTGGYGYTF. The CDR3 bases are TGTGCCACCAGCAGGGCTACCGGGACAGGGGGCTATGGCTACACCTTC. Drawing the rest from reference TRBV15 and TRBJ1-2, the complete variable domain is DAMVIQNPRYQVTQFGKPVTLSCSQTLNHNVMYWYQQKSSQAPKLLFHYYDKDFNNEADTPDNFQSRRPNTSFCFLDIRSPGLGDTAMYLCATSRATGTGGYGYTFGSGTRLTVV.

The chain carries TRBV5-4 and TRBJ1-3, with D possibly matching TRBD1 (6 bases). This CDR3 comprises 14 residues. Trimming pared 0 bases from V and 5 bases from J, leaving 9 bases between. Germline V gene lookup returns CDR1 SGHNT and CDR2 YYREEE (reference sequence). CDR3 protein: CASSLGGQRNTIYF. The CDR3 DNA sequence: TGTGCCAGCAGCTTGGGGGGACAAAGAAACACCATATATTTT.

This chain links TRBV19 with TRBJ1-4, with D uncertain. In germline, CDR1 is LNHDA, CDR2 SQIVND (reference sequence). V dropped 7 bases and J dropped 0 bases, with 12 bases sitting between them. This CDR3 region has 15 residues. The DNA for the CDR3 is TGTGCCAGTACTCCTCGAGGCGCAACTAATGAAAAACTGTTTTTT. It codes for CASTPRGATNEKLFF.

The chain employs TRBV5-1 and TRBJ2-1; 7 bases map to TRBD2. The CDR3 length is 15 residues. Trimming removed 0 bases from V and 7 bases from J; junction bases left unmatched: 7. Per the germline V gene, CDR1 is SGHRS and CDR2 is YFSETQ. The CDR3 loop is CASSLVGGGGNEQFF. CDR3 in DNA: TGCGCCAGCAGCTTGGTTGGCGGGGGAGGGAATGAGCAGTTCTTC.

This clone has a handful of counts. The chain carries TRBV27 and TRBJ1-4; weak D call: TRBD1 (6 bases). The V gene's germline CDR1 is MNHEY and CDR2 SMNVEV (reference sequence). V lost 6 bases and J lost 2, with 13 bases in between. There are 15 residues in the CDR3. CDR3 region: CASRYRVGTNEKLFF. The CDR3 DNA reads TGTGCCAGCAGGTACAGGGTTGGGACTAATGAAAAACTGTTTTTT.

V gene TRBV3-1 (or the pseudogene TRBV3-2) combines with J gene TRBJ1-2; 8 bases are shared with TRBD1. Trimming at V came to 4 bases and at J to 1 base, leaving 8 bases not matched to a gene. The CDR3 is 16 amino acids. Per the germline V gene, CDR1 is LGHDT and CDR2 is YNNKEL (reference sequence). The CDR3 here is CASSLFHRGVNYGYTF. The CDR3 region has the DNA TGTGCCAGCAGCCTCTTCCACAGGGGGGTTAACTATGGCTACACCTTC.

This chain connects TRBV5-1 to TRBJ2-1, with 8 bases lining up with TRBD2. Germline CDR1 is SGHRS and CDR2 is YFSETQ. This CDR3 contains 15 residues. V lost 5 bases and J lost 4; bases outside the gene matches: 8. Here the CDR3 reads CASRRTGGGYNEQFF. In DNA, the CDR3 is TGCGCCAGCAGGAGGACGGGAGGGGGTTACAATGAGCAGTTCTTC.